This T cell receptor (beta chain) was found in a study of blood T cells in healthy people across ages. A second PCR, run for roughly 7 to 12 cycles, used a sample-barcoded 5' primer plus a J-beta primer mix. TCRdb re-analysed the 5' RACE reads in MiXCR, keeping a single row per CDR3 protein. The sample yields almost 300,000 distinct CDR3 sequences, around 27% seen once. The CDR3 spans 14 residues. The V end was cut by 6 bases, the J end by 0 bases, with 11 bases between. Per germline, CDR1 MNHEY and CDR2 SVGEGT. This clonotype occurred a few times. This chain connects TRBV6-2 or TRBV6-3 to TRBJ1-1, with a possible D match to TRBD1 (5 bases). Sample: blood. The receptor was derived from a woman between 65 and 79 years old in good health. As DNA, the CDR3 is TGTGCCAGCAGCTTGGGACGCATGAACACTGAAGCTTTCTTT. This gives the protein CASSLGRMNTEAFF.